A single sample is the source of the 30 T cell receptor beta chains below, sequenced in a study of T cells in Graves' hyperthyroidism and ophthalmopathy. What was amplified from RNA transcripts were TCR beta CDR3 regions. First-round RT-PCR with HTBI primers amplified the TCR CDR3 region. Via MiXCR, TCRdb re-called the multiplex PCR reads, giving one row per CDR3 protein. The sample lists around 450,000 distinct CDR3 sequences; less than 20% were seen once. Sequencing was performed on blood. The source of these receptors is a woman younger than 30 with Graves' hyperthyroidism.

With regard to this clonotype: One base away lies a much larger clone, so this may be a sequencing read error. The chain combines TRBV2 with TRBJ2-3; D remains unclear. The length of the CDR3 is 14 residues. Germline CDR1 reads SNHLY; CDR2 reads FYNNEI. Here the CDR3 reads CASSPRMSTDAQYF. The CDR3 DNA sequence: TGTGCCAGCAGTCCCCGCATGAGCACAGATGCGCAGTATTTT.

In its sample, this clonotype was seen many times. The V and J genes are TRBV5-1 and TRBJ2-4; D is perhaps TRBD1 (6 bases). The germline V gene encodes CDR1 SGHRS and CDR2 YFSETQ. V lost 3 bases, J lost 2 bases, and 9 bases lay in between. The CDR3 consists of 14 residues. CDR3 nucleotide sequence: TGCGCCAGCAGCTCACAGGGATCCAAAAACATTCAGTACTTC. Its translation is CASSSQGSKNIQYF.

This clonotype came up many times. This chain joins TRBV6-1 and TRBJ2-3; D is possibly TRBD2 (6 bases). The CDR3 contains 16 residues. V gave up 8 bases and J gave up 5 bases, with 23 bases separating them. Germline CDR1 and CDR2: MNHNS and SASEGT. CDR3 loop: CASLKPGTGLGDTQYF. The CDR3 DNA sequence: TGTGCCAGCCTTAAACCCGGGACTGGGTTGGGAGATACGCAGTATTTT.

This clonotype was observed at least ten times. V gene TRBV6-5 combines with J gene TRBJ1-5; D gene unclear. The CDR3 length is 14 residues. Germline lookup yields CDR1 MNHEY and CDR2 SVGAGI. V lost 4 bases, J lost 7 bases, and 14 bases lay in between. The CDR3, as DNA: TGTGCCAGCAGTTCCTCCCAATACCAGCAGCCCCAGCATTTT. It yields the protein CASSSSQYQQPQHF.

This clonotype was seen only a few times. This rearrangement joins TRBV20-1 to TRBJ2-1, with 9 bases matching TRBD2. This CDR3 comprises 16 residues. V trimming: 2 bases; J trimming: 3 bases; junction bases outside the gene matches: 8. Germline-derived CDR1 and CDR2 are DFQATT and SNEGSKA (reference sequence). In DNA, the CDR3 is TGCAGTGCTAGAACCCGACTAGCGGAGAACTACAATGAGCAGTTCTTC. Its protein product is CSARTRLAENYNEQFF.

This clonotype was seen ten or more times. This chain connects TRBV7-8 to TRBJ1-2, with 7 bases aligning to TRBD1. The CDR3 loop spans 15 amino acids. Germline V lookup: CDR1 SGHVS, CDR2 FQNEAQ. Unmatched junction bases numbered 10, after V lost 5 bases and J lost 4 bases. This CDR3 is CASSPSTGTTYGYTF. CDR3 DNA sequence: TGTGCCAGCAGCCCTTCGACAGGGACTACCTATGGCTACACCTTC.

The chain uses TRBV20-1 and TRBJ2-7; TRBD1 matches 10 bases. The CDR3 contains 15 residues. J lost 5 bases, V lost 2 bases, and 9 bases had no gene match. In germline, CDR1 is DFQATT, CDR2 SNEGSKA (reference sequence). The CDR3 coding sequence is TGCAGTGCTAGAATCCGGGACAGGGGTCGGGACGAGCAGTACTTC. Translated, it gives CSARIRDRGRDEQYF.

This clonotype showed up many times. The J gene is TRBJ1-6, the V gene TRBV3-1; TRBD1 matches 7 bases. CDR3 length: 15 amino acids. V shed 1 base and J 10 bases; nucleotides not matched to a gene: 7. The V gene's germline CDR1 is LGHDT and CDR2 YNNKEL (reference sequence). The CDR3 DNA reads TGTGCCAGCAGCCAAGTAGGGGGACAGAACTCACCCCTCCACTTT. Its translation is CASSQVGGQNSPLHF.

The chain has TRBV19 and TRBJ2-1; D not certain. Germline CDR1 and CDR2: LNHDA and SQIVND (reference sequence). Trimming removed 6 bases from V and 9 bases from J, with 15 bases in between. The CDR3 runs 13 residues. CDR3 region: CASSPQLRSEQFF. The CDR3 nucleotides are TGTGCCAGTAGCCCTCAACTCAGGAGTGAGCAGTTCTTC.

This clonotype was seen a handful of times. The V call is TRBV6-1, the J call TRBJ2-3; the D call may be TRBD1 or TRBD2 (5 bases each). The germline gives CDR1 MNHNS, CDR2 SASEGT. V was clipped by 11 bases and J by 14 bases, with 20 bases between them. This CDR3 has 11 amino acids. The CDR3 bases are TGTGCCGCCGGCCCCGGGACGGATCCGTATTTT. Its translation: CAAGPGTDPYF.

In this sample, this clonotype turned up many times. The gene calls are TRBV12-3 or TRBV12-4 and TRBJ1-5; no clear D. Trimming removed 4 bases at V and 4 bases at J, with 11 bases between. CDR3 length equals 14 residues. The CDR3 region is CASSSRRTNQPQHF. The CDR3 region has the DNA TGTGCCAGCAGTTCGAGAAGGACTAATCAGCCCCAGCATTTT.

This clonotype was found a few times. J is TRBJ2-1 and V is TRBV9; D possibly corresponds to TRBD2 (5 bases). Germline CDR1 is SGDLS and CDR2 is YYNGEE. The germline V and J ends were trimmed by 0 bases and 5 bases, with 9 bases remaining between them. The CDR3 runs 14 residues. CDR3 nucleotide sequence: TGTGCCAGCAGCGTAGGTAGCGAGCACAATGAGCAGTTCTTC. It is translated as CASSVGSEHNEQFF.

This clonotype occurred many times. This chain connects TRBV20-1 to TRBJ2-1, with 10 bases matching TRBD2. V was pared by 6 bases and J by 6 bases, with 8 bases of the junction left unmatched. CDR3 size: 14 residues. The germline gives CDR1 DFQATT, CDR2 SNEGSKA (reference sequence). CDR3 loop: CSAQTSGVANEQFF. The CDR3 region has the DNA TGCAGTGCGCAAACTAGCGGGGTCGCCAATGAGCAGTTCTTC.

At least ten counts were recorded for this clonotype. The chain carries TRBV28 and TRBJ1-2; D is unclear. Germline-derived CDR1 and CDR2 are MDHEN and SYDVKM. CDR3 length equals 14 residues. V was clipped by 6 bases and J by 1 base, with 12 bases between them. This chain's CDR3 is CASRLGNYNYGYTF. DNA for the CDR3: TGTGCCAGCAGGCTGGGCAACTATAACTATGGCTACACCTTC.

The sample holds many counts of this clonotype. This chain uses TRBV12-3 or TRBV12-4 with TRBJ1-4; no firm D call. The CDR3 extends over 17 amino acids. Trimming shortened V by 5 bases and J by 6 bases, and 22 bases separated the two germline ends. CDR3 nucleotides: TGTGCCAGCAGTCGGCTCGAACTTAAGTCGGTGGATGAAAAACTGTTTTTT. As protein: CASSRLELKSVDEKLFF.

This clonotype turned up a few times. The CDR3 here is CATSDSRGNGHTQYF. Here the CDR3 DNA reads TGTGCCACCAGTGATTCGAGAGGGAACGGACATACGCAGTATTTT. The chain links TRBV24-1 to TRBJ2-3, with D maybe TRBD2 (5 bases). From germline, CDR1 is KGHDR and CDR2 SFDVKD. V shed 2 bases and J shed 7 bases, with 15 bases lying between them. This CDR3 region has 15 residues.

V is TRBV20-1 and J is TRBJ1-3; D call uncertain. Per germline, CDR1 DFQATT and CDR2 SNEGSKA (reference sequence). The CDR3 spans 17 residues. V lost 3 bases and J 3 bases, leaving 21 bases between the germline ends. The DNA for the CDR3 is TGCAGTGCTAGTATCCCGGTGGGAGTCGAAAGTGGAAACACCATATATTTT. As protein: CSASIPVGVESGNTIYF.

This clonotype was picked up a small number of times. The chain combines TRBV5-6 with TRBJ1-2, with 7 bases aligning to TRBD1. Germline V CDR1 and CDR2: SGHDT, YYEEEE. The length of the CDR3 is 15 residues. After removal of 0 bases from V and 2 bases from J, the junction contained 4 bases not matched to a gene. The DNA of the CDR3 is TGTGCCAGCAGCTTGGGGGACAGTTTCAACTATGGCTACACCTTC. Protein product: CASSLGDSFNYGYTF. Together with reference TRBV5-6 and TRBJ1-2, the CDR3 gives the full variable domain: DAGVTQSPTHLIKTRGQQVTLRCSPKSGHDTVSWYQQALGQGPQFIFQYYEEEERQRGNFPDRFSGHQFPNYSSELNVNALLLGDSALYLCASSLGDSFNYGYTFGSGTRLTVV.

In nucleotides, the CDR3 is TGCGCCAGCAGCCCGTGGGGGCAGACAGGGGGTCCCTACAATGAGCAGTTCTTC. This translates into CASSPWGQTGGPYNEQFF. This chain uses TRBV5-1 with TRBJ2-1; 9 bases match TRBD1. There are 18 residues in the CDR3. With 4 bases clipped from V and 2 bases from J, the junction kept 13 bases outside the gene matches. Per the germline V gene, CDR1 is SGHRS and CDR2 is YFSETQ.

CDR3 coding DNA: TGCAGTGTCGCCAGGGAGAATGAGCAGTTCTTC. It codes for CSVARENEQFF. This rearrangement joins TRBV20-1 to TRBJ2-1; D is tentatively TRBD1 or TRBD2 (5 bases each). Germline CDR1 and CDR2: DFQATT and SNEGSKA (reference sequence). The V and J ends lost 7 bases and 7 bases respectively, with 11 bases between them. This CDR3 comprises 11 residues.

The chain uses TRBV6-1 and TRBJ2-2, with D tentatively TRBD2 (5 bases). Looked up from germline, CDR1 is MNHNS and CDR2 is SASEGT. Trimming stripped 2 bases from V and 1 base from J, with 8 bases between. This CDR3 spans 15 amino acids. CDR3 in amino acids: CASSEWTENTGELFF. The CDR3 DNA is TGTGCCAGCAGTGAATGGACTGAGAACACCGGGGAGCTGTTTTTT.

The table lists this clonotype with a count of one. The chain links TRBV20-1 to TRBJ2-1; 11 nucleotides line up with TRBD2. Per the germline V gene, CDR1 is DFQATT and CDR2 is SNEGSKA (reference sequence). V shed 4 bases and J 9 bases; nucleotides not matched to a gene: 17. The CDR3 is made up of 17 amino acids. DNA of the CDR3: TGCAGTGCTATCAACTCGGGACTAGCGGCGGGCTCCCGTGAGCAGTTCTTC. Its protein is CSAINSGLAAGSREQFF.

This clonotype showed up just once. The J gene is TRBJ2-5, the V gene TRBV6-9; TRBD1 matches 12 bases. Trimming at V came to 3 bases and at J to 5 bases, leaving 7 bases not matched to a gene. The CDR3 covers 16 residues. The germline V gene encodes CDR1 MNHGY and CDR2 SVAAGI. CDR3 in amino acids: CASSYRRDRGPETQYF. CDR3 nucleotides: TGTGCCAGCAGTTACCGTCGGGACAGGGGGCCGGAGACCCAGTACTTC.

In its sample, this clonotype was seen a few times. V gene TRBV10-3 combines with J gene TRBJ2-5; 7 nucleotides line up with TRBD1. In germline, CDR1 is ENHRY, CDR2 SYGVKD. The V and J ends lost 0 bases and 5 bases, in that order; junction bases with no gene match: 6. CDR3 size: 15 residues. The CDR3 spells CAISESRGLPETQYF. The CDR3 coding sequence is TGTGCCATCAGTGAGTCGAGGGGGCTCCCGGAGACCCAGTACTTC.

In its sample, this clonotype was seen once. The V call is TRBV7-6, the J call TRBJ1-1; D gene unclear. Germline loops: CDR1 SGHVS, CDR2 FNYEAQ. CDR3 length equals 13 residues. V lost 2 bases and J lost 3, with 7 bases in between. As DNA, the CDR3 is TGTGCCAGCAGCTTAAGCGAGGACACTGAAGCTTTCTTT. Translating it yields CASSLSEDTEAFF.

There are a few counts of this clonotype. V gene TRBV7-3 combines with J gene TRBJ2-3; TRBD1 matches at 7 bases. The CDR3 has 13 amino acids. CDR1 is SGHTA and CDR2 is FQGTGA in the germline V gene. Unmatched junction bases numbered 4, after V lost 5 bases and J lost 5 bases. The CDR3 reads CASSRGPGDTQYF. CDR3 bases: TGTGCCAGCAGCAGGGGGCCGGGAGATACGCAGTATTTT.

This clonotype was observed many times. The rearrangement uses TRBV18 and TRBJ2-7; D not resolved. This CDR3 is 13 amino acids long. The V gene's germline CDR1 is KGHSH and CDR2 LQKENI. Trimming shortened V by 1 base and J by 3 bases, and 7 bases separated the two germline ends. DNA for the CDR3: TGTGCCAGCTCACCACGCAGGTTCTACGAGCAGTACTTC. Its protein is CASSPRRFYEQYF.

This clonotype was detected ten times or more. This chain joins TRBV19 and TRBJ1-1, with D uncertain. V was clipped by 3 bases and J by 0 bases, with 5 bases between them. CDR1 and CDR2 (germline): LNHDA, SQIVND (reference sequence). CDR3 length equals 13 residues. In nucleotides, the CDR3 is TGTGCCAGTAGTATTGCCATGAACACTGAAGCTTTCTTT. Translating gives CASSIAMNTEAFF.

This clonotype has at least ten counts. The chain links TRBV6-2 or TRBV6-3 to TRBJ2-7; weak D call: TRBD2 (6 bases). The CDR3 loop spans 14 amino acids. Trimming left V 1 base short and J 3 bases short, with 10 bases between. Germline loops: CDR1 MNHEY, CDR2 SVGEGT. The CDR3 DNA follows: TGTGCCAGCAGTTACTTGGGACTGAACTACGAGCAGTACTTC. Translated: CASSYLGLNYEQYF.

This clonotype was recorded at least ten times. The genes are TRBV28 and TRBJ2-7, with D perhaps TRBD2 (6 bases). This CDR3 contains 14 residues. Germline lookup yields CDR1 MDHEN and CDR2 SYDVKM. The V end was cut by 2 bases, the J end by 3 bases, with 11 bases between. The CDR3 sequence: CASSLGGTGYEQYF. CDR3 in DNA: TGTGCCAGCAGTTTAGGGGGGACCGGCTACGAGCAGTACTTC. Variable domain in full (rest from reference TRBV28 and TRBJ2-7): DVKVTQSSRYLVKRTGEKVFLECVQDMDHENMFWYRQDPGLGLRLIYFSYDVKMKEKGDIPEGYSVSREKKERFSLILESASTNQTSMYLCASSLGGTGYEQYFGPGTRLTVT.